These 7 T cell receptor beta chains came from one sample sequenced in a study of response to subunit inactivated influenza vaccine. MiXCR, applied by TCRdb to the RT-PCR reads, yields one record per CDR3 protein. The sample has about 650,000 distinct CDR3 sequences, 14% seen once. The sample here was PBMCs from blood, taken 14 to 15 days before vaccination. All receptors derive from a man aged 50-60 years who received an inactivated influenza vaccine.

Only a few counts were recorded for this clonotype. The chain recombines TRBV15 with TRBJ2-2, with 8 positions matching TRBD1. V trimming: 3 bases; J trimming: 7 bases; junction bases outside the gene matches: 10. This CDR3 has 16 residues. Germline assignment: CDR1 LNHNV and CDR2 YYDKDF (reference sequence). The CDR3 protein is CATSRRRTGQGGELFF. The CDR3 DNA is TGTGCCACCAGCAGGAGAAGGACAGGGCAAGGCGGGGAGCTGTTTTTT.

This clonotype turned up a few times. The chain carries TRBV7-3 and TRBJ2-3; the D gene is possibly TRBD2 (6 bases). The ends were cut back, 5 bases at V and 1 base at J, with 16 bases in the middle. The CDR3 covers 16 residues. From germline, CDR1 is SGHTA and CDR2 FQGTGA. CDR3 amino acids: CASSLHGTPGTDTQYF. The CDR3 DNA sequence: TGTGCCAGCAGCCTGCACGGGACTCCTGGCACAGATACGCAGTATTTT. Full variable domain (rest looked up from reference TRBV7-3 and TRBJ2-3): GAGVSQTPSNKVTEKGKYVELRCDPISGHTALYWYRQSLGQGPEFLIYFQGTGAADDSGLPNDRFFAVRPEGSVSTLKIQRTERGDSAVYLCASSLHGTPGTDTQYFGPGTRLTVL.

The chain joins TRBV6-6 to TRBJ2-1, with TRBD2 as a possible D gene (5 bases). Germline V CDR1 and CDR2: MNHNY, SVGAGI (reference sequence). Deletions cut 5 bases from V and 10 bases from J, with 12 bases between. This CDR3 has 12 residues. In DNA, the CDR3 is TGTGCCAGCAGTCCCCGAGGGCGGGAGCAGTTCTTC. Its translation is CASSPRGREQFF.

Only a few counts were recorded for this clonotype. The CDR3 sequence: CASSPRTLYQETQYF. The CDR3 nucleotides are TGTGCCAGCAGCCCGCGGACACTGTACCAAGAGACCCAGTACTTC. This chain connects TRBV3-1 to TRBJ2-5; D might be TRBD1 (5 bases). Trimming took 4 bases from V and 0 from J, leaving 12 bases between them. The CDR3 has 15 amino acids. Germline V CDR1 and CDR2: LGHDT, YNNKEL (reference sequence).

The chain recombines TRBV24-1 with TRBJ2-5; 9 bases agree with TRBD1. Germline-derived CDR1 and CDR2 are KGHDR and SFDVKD. The CDR3 consists of 16 residues. Trimming at V came to 5 bases and at J to 5 bases, leaving 11 bases not matched to a gene. The CDR3 reads CATSGPRTGEMETQYF. CDR3 nucleotide sequence: TGTGCCACCAGTGGTCCGAGGACAGGGGAGATGGAGACCCAGTACTTC.

CDR3 amino acids: CASSPPNRAYEQYF. Written as DNA, the CDR3 is TGTGCCAGCTCACCACCCAACAGGGCCTACGAGCAGTACTTC. V and J are TRBV18 and TRBJ2-7, with D possibly TRBD1 on 6 matching bases. Trimming took off 0 bases at V and 2 bases at J, with 8 bases between the two ends. The CDR3 loop spans 14 amino acids. CDR1 and CDR2 (germline): KGHSH, LQKENI.

The CDR3 DNA sequence: TGTGCCAGCAGTTTCCCGCTAGCCTGGACTAATGATTCACCCCTCCACTTT. Its translation is CASSFPLAWTNDSPLHF. The rearrangement joins TRBV28 to TRBJ1-6; D unresolved. Germline assignment: CDR1 MDHEN and CDR2 SYDVKM. Trimming took off 3 bases at V and 8 bases at J, with 20 bases between the two ends. CDR3 size: 17 residues.